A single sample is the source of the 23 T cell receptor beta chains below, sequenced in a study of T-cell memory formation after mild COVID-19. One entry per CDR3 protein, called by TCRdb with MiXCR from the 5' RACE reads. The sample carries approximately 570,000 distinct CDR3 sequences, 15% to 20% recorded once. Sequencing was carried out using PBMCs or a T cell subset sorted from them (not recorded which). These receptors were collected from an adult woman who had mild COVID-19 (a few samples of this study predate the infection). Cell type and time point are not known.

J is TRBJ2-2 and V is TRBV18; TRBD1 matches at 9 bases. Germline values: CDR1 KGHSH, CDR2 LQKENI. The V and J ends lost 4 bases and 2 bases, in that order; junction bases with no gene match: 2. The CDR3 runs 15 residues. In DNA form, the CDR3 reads TGTGCCAGCTCACGGACAGGGGTCAACACCGGGGAGCTGTTTTTT. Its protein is CASSRTGVNTGELFF.

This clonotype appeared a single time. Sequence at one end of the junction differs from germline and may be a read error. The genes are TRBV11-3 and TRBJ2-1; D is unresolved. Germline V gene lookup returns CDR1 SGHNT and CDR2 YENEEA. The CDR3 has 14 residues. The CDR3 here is CASILDPEKNEQFF. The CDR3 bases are TGTGCCAGCATCTTAGATCCGGAGAAGAATGAGCAGTTCTTC.

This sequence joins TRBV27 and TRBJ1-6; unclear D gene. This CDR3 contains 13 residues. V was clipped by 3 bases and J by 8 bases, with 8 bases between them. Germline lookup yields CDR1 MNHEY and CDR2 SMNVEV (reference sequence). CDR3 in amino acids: CASSFPGDSPLHF. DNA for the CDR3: TGTGCCAGCAGTTTCCCCGGTGATTCACCCCTCCACTTT.

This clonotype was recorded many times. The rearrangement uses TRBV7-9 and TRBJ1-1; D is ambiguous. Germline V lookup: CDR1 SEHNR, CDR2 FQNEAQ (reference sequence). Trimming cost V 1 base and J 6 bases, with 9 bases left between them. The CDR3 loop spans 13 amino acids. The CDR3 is CASSLDSSAEAFF. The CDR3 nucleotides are TGTGCCAGCAGCTTAGATTCATCAGCTGAAGCTTTCTTT.

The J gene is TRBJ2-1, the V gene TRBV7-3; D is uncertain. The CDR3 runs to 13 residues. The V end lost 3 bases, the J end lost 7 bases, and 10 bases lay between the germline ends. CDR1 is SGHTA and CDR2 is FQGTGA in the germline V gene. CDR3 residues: CASSFSDGNEQFF. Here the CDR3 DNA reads TGTGCCAGCAGCTTCTCGGACGGAAATGAGCAGTTCTTC.

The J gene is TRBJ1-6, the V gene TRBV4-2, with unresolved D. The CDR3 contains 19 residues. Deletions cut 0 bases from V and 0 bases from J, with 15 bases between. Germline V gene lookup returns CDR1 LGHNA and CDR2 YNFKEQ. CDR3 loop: CASSQDVEGVRSYNSPLHF. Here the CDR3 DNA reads TGTGCCAGCAGCCAAGATGTCGAGGGTGTACGCTCCTATAATTCACCCCTCCACTTT.

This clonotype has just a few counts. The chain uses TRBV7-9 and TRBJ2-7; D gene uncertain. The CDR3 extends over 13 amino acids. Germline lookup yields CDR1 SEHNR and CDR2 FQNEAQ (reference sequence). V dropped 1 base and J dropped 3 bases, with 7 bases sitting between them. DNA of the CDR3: TGTGCCAGCAGCTTAGATGGGGTCTACGAGCAGTACTTC. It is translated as CASSLDGVYEQYF.

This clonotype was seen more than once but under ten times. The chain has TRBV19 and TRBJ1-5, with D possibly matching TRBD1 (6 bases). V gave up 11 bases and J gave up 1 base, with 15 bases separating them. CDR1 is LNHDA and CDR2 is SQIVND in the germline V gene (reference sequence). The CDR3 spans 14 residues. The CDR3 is CAAGGGSSNQPQHF. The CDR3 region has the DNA TGTGCCGCCGGGGGGGGCTCAAGCAATCAGCCCCAGCATTTT.

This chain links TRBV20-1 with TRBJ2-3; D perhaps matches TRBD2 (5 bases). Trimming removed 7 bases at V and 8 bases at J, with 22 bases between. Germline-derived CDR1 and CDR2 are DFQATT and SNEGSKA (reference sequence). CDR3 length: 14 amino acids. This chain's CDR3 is CSVQVGGRAITQYF. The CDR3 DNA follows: TGCAGTGTTCAAGTTGGCGGGCGAGCAATTACGCAGTATTTT.

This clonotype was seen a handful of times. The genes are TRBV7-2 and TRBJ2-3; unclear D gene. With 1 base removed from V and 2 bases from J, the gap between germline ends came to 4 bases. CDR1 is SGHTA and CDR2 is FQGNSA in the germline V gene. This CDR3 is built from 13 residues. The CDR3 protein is CASSLVVTDTQYF. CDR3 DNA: TGTGCCAGCAGCTTAGTGGTCACAGATACGCAGTATTTT.

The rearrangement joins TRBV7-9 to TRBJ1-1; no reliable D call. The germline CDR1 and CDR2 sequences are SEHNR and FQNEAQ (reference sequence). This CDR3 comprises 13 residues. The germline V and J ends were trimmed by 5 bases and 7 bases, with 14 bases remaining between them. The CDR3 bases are TGTGCCAGCAGCCCCGGGAGGGAGAGTGAAGCTTTCTTT. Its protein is CASSPGRESEAFF.

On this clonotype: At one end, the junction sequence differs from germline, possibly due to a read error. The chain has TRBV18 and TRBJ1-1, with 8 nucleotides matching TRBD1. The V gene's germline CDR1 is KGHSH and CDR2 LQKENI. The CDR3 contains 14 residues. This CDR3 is CASSPDRGYSESFF. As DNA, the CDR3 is TGTGCCAGCTCACCAGACAGGGGATATTCTGAATCTTTCTTT.

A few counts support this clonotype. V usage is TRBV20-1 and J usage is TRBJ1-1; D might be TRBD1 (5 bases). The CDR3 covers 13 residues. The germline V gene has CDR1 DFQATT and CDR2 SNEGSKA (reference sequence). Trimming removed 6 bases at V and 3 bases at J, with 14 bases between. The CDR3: CSAGAQGYTEAFF. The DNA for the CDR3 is TGCAGTGCCGGTGCCCAGGGATACACTGAAGCTTTCTTT.

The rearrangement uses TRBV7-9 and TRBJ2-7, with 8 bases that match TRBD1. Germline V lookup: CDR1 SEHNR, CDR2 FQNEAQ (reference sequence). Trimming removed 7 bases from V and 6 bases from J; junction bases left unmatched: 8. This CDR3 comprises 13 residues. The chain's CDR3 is CASTPARGLEQYF. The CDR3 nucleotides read TGTGCCAGCACCCCGGCCAGGGGGCTCGAGCAGTACTTC.

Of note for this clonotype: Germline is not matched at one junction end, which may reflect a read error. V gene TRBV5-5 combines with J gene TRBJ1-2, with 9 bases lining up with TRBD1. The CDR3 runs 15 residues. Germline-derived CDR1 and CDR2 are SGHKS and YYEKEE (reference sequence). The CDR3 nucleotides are TGTGCCAGCAGCAGCCCCGGGACAGGGCACTACGGCTACACCTTC. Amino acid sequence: CASSSPGTGHYGYTF.

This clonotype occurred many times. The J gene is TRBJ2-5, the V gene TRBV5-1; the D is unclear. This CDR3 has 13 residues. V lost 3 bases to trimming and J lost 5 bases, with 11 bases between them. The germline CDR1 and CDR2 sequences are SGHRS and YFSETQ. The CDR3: CASSYLKTETQYF. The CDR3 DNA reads TGCGCCAGCAGCTATCTAAAGACGGAGACCCAGTACTTC.

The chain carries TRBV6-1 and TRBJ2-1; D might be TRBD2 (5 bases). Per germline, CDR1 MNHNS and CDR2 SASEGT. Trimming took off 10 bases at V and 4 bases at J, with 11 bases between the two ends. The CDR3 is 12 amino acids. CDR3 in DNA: TGTGCCATTCATCGGACTTACAATGAGCAGTTCTTC. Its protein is CAIHRTYNEQFF.

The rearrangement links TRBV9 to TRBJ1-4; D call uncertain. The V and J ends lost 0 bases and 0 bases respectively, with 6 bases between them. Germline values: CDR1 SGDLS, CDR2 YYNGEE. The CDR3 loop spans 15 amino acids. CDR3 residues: CASSVGSATNEKLFF. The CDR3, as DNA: TGTGCCAGCAGCGTAGGGTCTGCAACTAATGAAAAACTGTTTTTT.

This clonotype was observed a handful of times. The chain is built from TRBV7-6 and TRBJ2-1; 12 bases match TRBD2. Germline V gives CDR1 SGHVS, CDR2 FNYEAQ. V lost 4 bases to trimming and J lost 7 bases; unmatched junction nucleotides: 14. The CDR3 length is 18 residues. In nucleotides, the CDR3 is TGTGCCAGCAGCTGGTCTCCTCTAGCGGGGGGGCCTGTTAATGAGCAGTTCTTC. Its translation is CASSWSPLAGGPVNEQFF.

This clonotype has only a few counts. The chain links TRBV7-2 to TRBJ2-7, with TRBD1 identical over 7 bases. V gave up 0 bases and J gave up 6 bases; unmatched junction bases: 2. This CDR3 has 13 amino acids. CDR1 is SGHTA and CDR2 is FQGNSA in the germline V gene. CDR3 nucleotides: TGTGCCAGCAGCTTAGCGGGACAGTCCGAGCAGTACTTC. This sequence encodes CASSLAGQSEQYF.

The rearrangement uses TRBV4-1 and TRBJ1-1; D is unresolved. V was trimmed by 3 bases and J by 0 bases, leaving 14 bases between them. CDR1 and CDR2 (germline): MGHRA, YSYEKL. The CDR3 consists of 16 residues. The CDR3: CASSQAIGSMNTEAFF. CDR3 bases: TGCGCCAGCAGCCAGGCGATTGGGAGCATGAACACTGAAGCTTTCTTT.

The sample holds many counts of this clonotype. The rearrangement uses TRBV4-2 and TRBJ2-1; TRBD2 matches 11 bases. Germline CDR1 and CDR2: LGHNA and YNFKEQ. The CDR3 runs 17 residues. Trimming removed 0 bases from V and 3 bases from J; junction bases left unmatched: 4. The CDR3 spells CASSQDRLAGNYNEQFF. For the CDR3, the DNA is TGTGCCAGCAGCCAAGATAGACTAGCGGGGAACTACAATGAGCAGTTCTTC.

The CDR3 sequence: CSARWGFNEKLFF. In DNA, the CDR3 is TGCAGTGCTAGATGGGGGTTTAATGAAAAACTGTTTTTT. This chain joins TRBV20-1 and TRBJ1-4; a possible D gene is TRBD1 (5 bases). Trimming stripped 2 bases from V and 4 bases from J, with 8 bases between. Germline V gene data show CDR1 as DFQATT and CDR2 as SNEGSKA (reference sequence). This CDR3 has 13 amino acids.